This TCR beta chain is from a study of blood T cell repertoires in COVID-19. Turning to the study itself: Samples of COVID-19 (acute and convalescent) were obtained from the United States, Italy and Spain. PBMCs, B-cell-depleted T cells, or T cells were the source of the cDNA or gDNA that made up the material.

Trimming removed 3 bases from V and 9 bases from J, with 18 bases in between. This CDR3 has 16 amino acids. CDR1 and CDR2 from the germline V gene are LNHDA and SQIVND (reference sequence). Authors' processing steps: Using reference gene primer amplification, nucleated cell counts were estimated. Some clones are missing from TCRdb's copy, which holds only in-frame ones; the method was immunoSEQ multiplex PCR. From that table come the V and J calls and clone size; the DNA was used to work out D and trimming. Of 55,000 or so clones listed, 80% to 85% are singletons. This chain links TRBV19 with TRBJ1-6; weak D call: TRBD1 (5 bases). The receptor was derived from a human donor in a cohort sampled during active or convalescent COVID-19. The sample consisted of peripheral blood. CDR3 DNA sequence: TGTGCCAGTAGTATTTATTCCGGGACTTCGGGTTCACCCCTCCACTTT. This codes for CASSIYSGTSGSPLHF.